This entry features one TCR beta chain sequence. Its matching antigen is unknown. The authors incorporated unique molecular identifiers into the TCR beta cDNA libraries. When about 1 to 11 million T cells were used, they gave roughly 490,000 cDNA molecules. TCRdb re-called the PCR reads with MiXCR, one entry per CDR3 protein. The sample holds almost 700,000 distinct CDR3 sequences, approximately 60% seen once. This entry comes from a study of post-analysis software for immune sequencing data. Study-level points and caveats: For normalized Chao1 diversity, multiple sclerosis patients scored significantly lower than controls did.

The sequenced material came from blood. The sequence derives from a girl aged 2 to 9 with multiple sclerosis.

CDR3 DNA sequence: TGCGCCAGCAGCCAAGGTCTAGCGGGAGTCTACGAGCAGTACTTC. Residues: CASSQGLAGVYEQYF. J is TRBJ2-7 and V is TRBV5-1, with 10 bases lining up with TRBD2. CDR1 and CDR2 from the germline V gene are SGHRS and YFSETQ. CDR3 length: 15 residues. V shed 4 bases and J 3 bases; nucleotides not matched to a gene: 7.